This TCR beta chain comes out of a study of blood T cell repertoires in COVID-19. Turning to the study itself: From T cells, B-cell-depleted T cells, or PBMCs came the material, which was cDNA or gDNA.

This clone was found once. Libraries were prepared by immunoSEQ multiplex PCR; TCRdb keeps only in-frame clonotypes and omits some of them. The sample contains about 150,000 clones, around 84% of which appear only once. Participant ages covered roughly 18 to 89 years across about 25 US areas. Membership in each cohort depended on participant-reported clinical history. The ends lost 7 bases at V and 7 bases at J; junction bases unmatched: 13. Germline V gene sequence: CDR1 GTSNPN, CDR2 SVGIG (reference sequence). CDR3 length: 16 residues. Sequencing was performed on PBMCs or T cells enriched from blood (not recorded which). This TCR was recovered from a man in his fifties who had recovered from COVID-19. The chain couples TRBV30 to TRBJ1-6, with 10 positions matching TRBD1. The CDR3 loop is CASGTGATIQNSPLHF. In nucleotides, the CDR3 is TGTGCCTCCGGGACAGGGGCCACCATTCAGAATTCACCCCTCCACTTT.